This T cell receptor beta chain was profiled in a study of shared clonotypes between healthy human individuals. Whole-study context: CD4 naive and CD4 memory each took three plates per donor, while CD8 naive took two and CD8 memory one.

CD8 cells classed as naive were CD45RO-negative and positively selected for CCR7, excluding terminally differentiated effector memory CD45RA+ cells. Nashville, Tennessee was home to all donors, each a Caucasian adult. A remark on this clone: At the DNA level, this CDR3 is encoded by other sequences in the same sample as well.

150 to 250 ng DNA, approximately 31,000 T cell genomes, went into each sorted-subset replicate PCR. Method: immunoSEQ multiplex PCR; TCRdb's copy keeps in-frame clones and lacks some. Of about 2 million clones in the sample, about 95% were seen once. The sequenced sample consisted of naive CD8+ T cells sorted from blood. This receptor was obtained from a man aged 18 to 35 in good health.

In DNA, the CDR3 is TGTGCCAGCAGCTTGACCGGGGACACTGAAGCTTTCTTT. It yields the protein CASSLTGDTEAFF. The rearrangement uses TRBV11-2 and TRBJ1-1, with unresolved D. In germline, CDR1 is SGHAT, CDR2 FQNNGV. Trimming removed 3 bases from V and 3 bases from J, with 8 bases in between. The CDR3 length is 13 residues.